This TCR beta chain was documented in a study of blood T cell repertoires in COVID-19 (dated by TCRdb to the early 2020s). At the level of the whole study: The collaborator samples originated in the United States, Italy and Spain and spanned the acute and convalescent phases of COVID-19. The material from the prospective study consisted of cDNA or gDNA derived from T cells, B-cell-depleted T cells, or PBMCs. Subjects who had been exposed to COVID-19, were actively infected with it, or had recovered from it provided the deeply sampled blood TCRbeta repertoires that made up the dataset. The repertoires were released in a freely available public database meant as a resource for research on the immune response to SARS-CoV-2. The samples were drawn from the first 160 participants of the ongoing ImmuneRACE study and from some 1,300 subjects provided by 6 global collaborators. Sample metadata almost always included a de-identified subject ID, COVID-19 status, age in years and sex. Where HLA class I and class II types were available, the types were taken from metadata supplied by the sample provider, not from assay-based typing.

V loses 4 bases, J loses 5 bases, and the germline ends lie 11 bases apart. The CDR3 covers 13 residues, taking in both the cysteine and the phenylalanine. Kept here is only the CDR3 DNA, which spans 39 bases and is read in frame from base 1. The germline V gene encodes CDR1 SGHTA and CDR2 FQGNSA. For this clone: It lacks a known antigen. Base qualities are not recorded, but no much larger clone differs from it by a single base.

In the prospective study, participants were roughly 18 to 95 years old, resided in about two dozen geographic areas of the United States, and were enrolled through a virtual design. In the prospective study, cohorts were assigned on the basis of participant-reported clinical history obtained from a screening survey and a study questionnaire. In the prospective study, whole blood, serum and a nasopharyngeal or oropharyngeal swab were collected from each participant by mobile phlebotomists. Over an approximately 2-month period, participants in the prospective study had the option of providing additional blood draws and questionnaires. Prospective study blood samples were shipped either frozen or at room temperature before DNA extraction. Paper-wide results and their limitations: The quantity of clinical and demographic metadata differed by source and by participant and was supplied without curation.

The immunoSEQ Assay, a bias-controlled multiplex PCR, was used to amplify TCRbeta CDR3 regions from genomic DNA. As for the authors' bioinformatics: Nucleated cell counts per sample were estimated from amplification of reference gene primers within the assay. To quantify the absolute abundance of each unique TCRbeta CDR3 rearrangement, sequence reads were collapsed and filtered. Productive Simpson clonality was computed per sample as the square root of Simpson's diversity index over productive rearrangements. Entries here come from immuneACCESS through TCRdb and include only in-frame sequences with V and J called. Some clones fail to appear in such tables; in the studies checked, an unresolved V gene covers under half of the shortfall, and the cause of the remainder is unknown. For V, J and clone size, that table is used; D and trimming come from the DNA. In this sample the table shows 180,000 or so clones, about 82% of which occur a single time. The top ten hold roughly 5.9% of the sample.

The sequenced sample was PBMCs or T cells enriched from blood (not recorded which). This receptor was taken from a man in his forties with acute COVID-19. The rearranged chain carries TRBV7-2 and TRBJ1-1; a weak D assignment points to TRBD1 (6 bases agree). The CDR3 corresponds to CASSSQGRTEAFF. At the DNA level, the sequence is TGTGCCAGCAGCTCACAGGGAAGGACTGAAGCTTTCTTT.